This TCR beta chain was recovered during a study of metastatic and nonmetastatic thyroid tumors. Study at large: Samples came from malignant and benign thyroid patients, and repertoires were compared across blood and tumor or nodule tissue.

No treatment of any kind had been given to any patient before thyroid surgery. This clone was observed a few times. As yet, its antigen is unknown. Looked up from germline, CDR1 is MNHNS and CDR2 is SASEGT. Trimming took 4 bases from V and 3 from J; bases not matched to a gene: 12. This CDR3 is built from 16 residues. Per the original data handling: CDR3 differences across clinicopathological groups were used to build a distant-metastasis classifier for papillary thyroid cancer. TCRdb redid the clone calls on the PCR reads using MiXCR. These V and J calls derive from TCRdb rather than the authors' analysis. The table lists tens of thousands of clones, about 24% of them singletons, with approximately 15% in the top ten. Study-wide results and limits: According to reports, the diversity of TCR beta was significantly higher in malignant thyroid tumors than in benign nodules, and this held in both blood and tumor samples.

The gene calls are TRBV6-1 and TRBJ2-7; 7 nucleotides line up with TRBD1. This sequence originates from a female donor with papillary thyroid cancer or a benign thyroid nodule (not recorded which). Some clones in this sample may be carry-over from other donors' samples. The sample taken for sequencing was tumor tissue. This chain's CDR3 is CASSASRDRANYEQYF. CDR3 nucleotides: TGTGCCAGCAGTGCCTCCCGTGACAGGGCAAACTACGAGCAGTACTTC.